One T cell receptor beta chain is described in this entry. This specimen comes from a study of shared clonotypes between healthy human individuals. Germline V gene sequence: CDR1 SGHNT, CDR2 YYREEE (reference sequence). J was trimmed by 6 bases and V by 1 base; bases with no gene match: 4. There are 14 residues in the CDR3. TCRdb keeps only in-frame clones here, not all; method: immunoSEQ multiplex PCR. This table has about 1.5 million clones, 98% appearing once. The sequenced sample was naive CD4+ T cells sorted from blood. Described subset: CD45RA+ positively selected. The rearrangement links TRBV5-4 to TRBJ2-7; TRBD2 matches at 10 bases. This receptor was identified in a man aged 30 to 45 in good health. Here the CDR3 reads CASSLLAGDGEQYF. The CDR3 nucleotides are TGTGCCAGCAGCTTGCTAGCGGGAGACGGCGAGCAGTACTTC. The full variable domain, with the rest looked up from reference TRBV5-4 and TRBJ2-7, is ETGVTQSPTHLIKTRGQQVTLRCSSQSGHNTVSWYQQALGQGPQFIFQYYREEENGRGNFPPRFSGLQFPNYSSELNVNALELDDSALYLCASSLLAGDGEQYFGPGTRLTVT.